The TCR beta chain described here comes from a study of T cell responses to AZD1222 COVID-19 vaccine. Germline V gene lookup returns CDR1 MNHEY and CDR2 SVGEGT. Unmatched junction bases numbered 2, after V lost 4 bases and J lost 5 bases. This CDR3 is built from 15 residues. Sequencing used immunoSEQ multiplex PCR; TCRdb keeps in-frame clones, though not all of them. The sample lists just over 80,000 clones; approximately 90% were seen once. The receptor's source is an adult in good health. This material consisted of peripheral blood, taken on day 0 of AZD1222 vaccination. This chain joins TRBV6-2 or TRBV6-3 and TRBJ2-5; TRBD2 aligns across 15 bases. DNA for the CDR3: TGTGCCAGCAGTTGGACTAGCGGGGGGGCCGAGACCCAGTACTTC. Translated, it gives CASSWTSGGAETQYF.